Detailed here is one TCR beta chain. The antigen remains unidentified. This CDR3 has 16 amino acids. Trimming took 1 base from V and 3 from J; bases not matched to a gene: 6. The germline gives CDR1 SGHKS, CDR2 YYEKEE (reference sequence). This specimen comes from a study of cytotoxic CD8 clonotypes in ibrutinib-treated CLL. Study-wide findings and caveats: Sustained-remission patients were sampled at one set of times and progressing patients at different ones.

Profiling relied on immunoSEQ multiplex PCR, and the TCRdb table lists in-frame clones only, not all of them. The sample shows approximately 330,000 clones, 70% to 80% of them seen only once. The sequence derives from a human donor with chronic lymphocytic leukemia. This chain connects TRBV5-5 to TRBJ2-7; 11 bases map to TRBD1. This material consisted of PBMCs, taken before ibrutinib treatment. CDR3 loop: CASSLLGQGAIYEQYF. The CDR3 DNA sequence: TGTGCCAGCAGCTTGTTAGGACAGGGGGCGATCTACGAGCAGTACTTC.